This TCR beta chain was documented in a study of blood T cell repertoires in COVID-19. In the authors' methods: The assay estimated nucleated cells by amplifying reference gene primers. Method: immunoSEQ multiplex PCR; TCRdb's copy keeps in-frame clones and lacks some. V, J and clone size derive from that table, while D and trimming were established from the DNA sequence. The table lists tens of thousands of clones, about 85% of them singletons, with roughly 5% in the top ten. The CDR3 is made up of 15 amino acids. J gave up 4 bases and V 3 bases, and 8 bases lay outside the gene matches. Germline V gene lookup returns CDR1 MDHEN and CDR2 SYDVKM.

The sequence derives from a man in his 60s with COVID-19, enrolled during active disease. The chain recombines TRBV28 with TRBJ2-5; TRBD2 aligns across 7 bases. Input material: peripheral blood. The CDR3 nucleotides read TGTGCCAGCAGTTTGGGCCTAGCGGAAAGAGAGACCCAGTACTTC. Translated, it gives CASSLGLAERETQYF. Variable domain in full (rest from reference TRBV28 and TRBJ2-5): DVKVTQSSRYLVKRTGEKVFLECVQDMDHENMFWYRQDPGLGLRLIYFSYDVKMKEKGDIPEGYSVSREKKERFSLILESASTNQTSMYLCASSLGLAERETQYFGPGTRLLVL.